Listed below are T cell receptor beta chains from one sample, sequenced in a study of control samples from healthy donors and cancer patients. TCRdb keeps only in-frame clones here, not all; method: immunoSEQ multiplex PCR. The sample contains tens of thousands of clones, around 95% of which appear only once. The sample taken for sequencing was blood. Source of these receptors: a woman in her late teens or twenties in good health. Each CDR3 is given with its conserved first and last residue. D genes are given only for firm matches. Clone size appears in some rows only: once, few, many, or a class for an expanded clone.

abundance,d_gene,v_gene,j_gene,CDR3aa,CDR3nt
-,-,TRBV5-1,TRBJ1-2,CASSSENLSYGYTF,TGCGCCAGCAGCTCGGAAAATCTTAGCTATGGCTACACCTTC
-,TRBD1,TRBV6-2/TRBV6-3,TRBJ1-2,CASSGLSQQGNGYTF,TGTGCCAGCAGTGGCCTATCCCAACAGGGGAATGGCTACACCTTC
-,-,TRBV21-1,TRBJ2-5,CASSKVGSMGGDDFGYQETQYF,TGTGCCAGCAGCAAAGTCGGGTCCATGGGGGGGGACGATTTTGGATACCAAGAGACCCAGTACTTC
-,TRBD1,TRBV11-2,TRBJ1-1,CASSWVGQGGMTFF,TGTGCCAGCAGCTGGGTTGGACAGGGGGGAATGACTTTCTTT
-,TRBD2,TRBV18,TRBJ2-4,CASSPLPIRGGVNIQYF,TGTGCCAGCTCACCCCTACCCATACGCGGGGGGGTAAACATTCAGTACTTC
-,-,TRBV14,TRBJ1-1,CASSQMQTNTEAFF,TGTGCCAGCAGCCAGATGCAGACGAACACTGAAGCTTTCTTT
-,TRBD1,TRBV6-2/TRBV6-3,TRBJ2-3,CASSYGTGGSDTQYF,TGTGCCAGCAGTTACGGGACAGGCGGTTCAGATACGCAGTATTTT
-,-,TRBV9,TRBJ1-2,CASSVRPGGFYGYTF,TGTGCCAGCAGCGTAAGGCCGGGGGGTTTCTATGGCTACACCTTC
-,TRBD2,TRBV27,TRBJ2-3,CASSLRGRFSGLARDTQYF,TGTGCCAGCAGCCTCCGGGGCCGATTTAGCGGGCTCGCCAGAGATACGCAGTATTTT
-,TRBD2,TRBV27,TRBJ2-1,CASSLSGLAGGLSSYNEQFF,TGTGCCAGCAGTTTATCGGGACTAGCGGGAGGCCTTAGCTCCTACAATGAGCAGTTCTTC
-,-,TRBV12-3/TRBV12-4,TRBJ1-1,CASSFGGPEAFF,TGTGCCAGCAGTTTTGGGGGCCCTGAAGCTTTCTTT
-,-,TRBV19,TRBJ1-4,CASPLLRGGEKLFF,TGTGCCAGTCCCCTCCTTAGGGGCGGGGAAAAACTGTTTTTT
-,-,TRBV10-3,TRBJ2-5,CAISEGQGKETQYF,TGTGCCATCAGTGAAGGGCAGGGAAAAGAGACCCAGTACTTC
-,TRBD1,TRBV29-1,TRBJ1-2,CSVGTGIYGYTF,TGCAGCGTTGGGACAGGGATCTATGGCTACACCTTC
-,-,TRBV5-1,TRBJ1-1,CASREEGYTEAFF,TGCGCCAGCAGGGAGGAGGGGTACACTGAAGCTTTCTTT
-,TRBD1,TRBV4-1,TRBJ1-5,CASSQGLGQGIQPQHF,TGCGCCAGCAGCCAAGGGCTCGGACAGGGGATTCAGCCCCAGCATTTT
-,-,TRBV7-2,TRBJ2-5,CASSLSVQEVKTQYF,TGTGCCAGCAGCTTAAGCGTTCAGGAAGTGAAGACCCAGTACTTC
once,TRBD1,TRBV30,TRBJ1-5,CAWSGDSFNQPQHF,TGTGCCTGGAGTGGGGACAGCTTTAATCAGCCCCAGCATTTT
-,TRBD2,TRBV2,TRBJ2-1,CASIRYPGLESNEQFF,TGTGCCAGCATTCGATACCCGGGACTAGAATCCAATGAGCAGTTCTTC
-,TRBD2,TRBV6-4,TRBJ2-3,CASAGGPGSTDTQYF,TGTGCCAGCGCGGGGGGCCCCGGTAGCACAGATACGCAGTATTTT
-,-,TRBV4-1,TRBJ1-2,CASSPHRTVFGGGYTF,TGCGCCAGCAGCCCCCACCGGACAGTGTTCGGGGGTGGCTACACCTTC
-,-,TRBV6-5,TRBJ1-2,CASSYSSGARGYTF,TGTGCCAGCAGTTACTCGAGTGGGGCGCGAGGCTACACCTTC
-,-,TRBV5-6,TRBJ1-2,CASSWKDRRYGYTF,TGTGCCAGCAGCTGGAAAGACAGACGCTATGGTTACACCTTC
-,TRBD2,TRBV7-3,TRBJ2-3,CASSRTLAGGRTDTQYF,TGTGCCAGCAGCCGAACACTAGCGGGGGGCCGCACAGATACGCAGTATTTT
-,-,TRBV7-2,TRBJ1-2,CASSLRARAAANYGYTF,TGTGCCAGCAGCTTAAGGGCGCGGGCAGCGGCTAACTATGGCTACACCTTC
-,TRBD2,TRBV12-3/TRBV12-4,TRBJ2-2,CASTPSGGELFF,TGTGCCAGCACCCCTAGCGGAGGGGAGCTGTTTTTT
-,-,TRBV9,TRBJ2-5,CASSVSVQGWETQYF,TGTGCCAGCAGCGTTAGTGTTCAGGGCTGGGAGACCCAGTACTTC
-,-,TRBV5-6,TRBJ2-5,CASSLTGAGEIQYF,TGTGCCAGCAGCCTGACAGGGGCGGGGGAGATCCAGTACTTC
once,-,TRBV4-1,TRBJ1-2,CASSQDPGNYGYTF,TGCGCCAGCAGCCAAGATCCTGGAAACTATGGCTACACCTTC
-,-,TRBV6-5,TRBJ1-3,CASSSPGSGNTIYF,TGTGCCAGCAGTTCCCCCGGCTCTGGAAACACCATATATTTT
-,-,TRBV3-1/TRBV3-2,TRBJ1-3,CASSRRSRGGPGNTIYF,TGTGCCAGCAGCCGTCGAAGTCGGGGGGGGCCAGGAAACACCATATATTTT
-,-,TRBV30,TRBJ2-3,CAWSGSTDTQYF,TGTGCCTGGAGTGGGAGCACAGATACGCAGTATTTT
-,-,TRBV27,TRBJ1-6,CASSLIGQTLKSPLHF,TGTGCCAGCAGTTTAATAGGTCAGACCTTGAAGTCACCCCTCCACTTT
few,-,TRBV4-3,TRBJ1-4,CASSQEGTGANEKLFF,TGCGCCAGCAGCCAAGAGGGAACAGGCGCGAATGAAAAACTGTTTTTT
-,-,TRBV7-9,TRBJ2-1,CASSLGSYNEQFF,TGTGCCAGCAGCTTAGGCAGTTACAATGAGCAGTTCTTC